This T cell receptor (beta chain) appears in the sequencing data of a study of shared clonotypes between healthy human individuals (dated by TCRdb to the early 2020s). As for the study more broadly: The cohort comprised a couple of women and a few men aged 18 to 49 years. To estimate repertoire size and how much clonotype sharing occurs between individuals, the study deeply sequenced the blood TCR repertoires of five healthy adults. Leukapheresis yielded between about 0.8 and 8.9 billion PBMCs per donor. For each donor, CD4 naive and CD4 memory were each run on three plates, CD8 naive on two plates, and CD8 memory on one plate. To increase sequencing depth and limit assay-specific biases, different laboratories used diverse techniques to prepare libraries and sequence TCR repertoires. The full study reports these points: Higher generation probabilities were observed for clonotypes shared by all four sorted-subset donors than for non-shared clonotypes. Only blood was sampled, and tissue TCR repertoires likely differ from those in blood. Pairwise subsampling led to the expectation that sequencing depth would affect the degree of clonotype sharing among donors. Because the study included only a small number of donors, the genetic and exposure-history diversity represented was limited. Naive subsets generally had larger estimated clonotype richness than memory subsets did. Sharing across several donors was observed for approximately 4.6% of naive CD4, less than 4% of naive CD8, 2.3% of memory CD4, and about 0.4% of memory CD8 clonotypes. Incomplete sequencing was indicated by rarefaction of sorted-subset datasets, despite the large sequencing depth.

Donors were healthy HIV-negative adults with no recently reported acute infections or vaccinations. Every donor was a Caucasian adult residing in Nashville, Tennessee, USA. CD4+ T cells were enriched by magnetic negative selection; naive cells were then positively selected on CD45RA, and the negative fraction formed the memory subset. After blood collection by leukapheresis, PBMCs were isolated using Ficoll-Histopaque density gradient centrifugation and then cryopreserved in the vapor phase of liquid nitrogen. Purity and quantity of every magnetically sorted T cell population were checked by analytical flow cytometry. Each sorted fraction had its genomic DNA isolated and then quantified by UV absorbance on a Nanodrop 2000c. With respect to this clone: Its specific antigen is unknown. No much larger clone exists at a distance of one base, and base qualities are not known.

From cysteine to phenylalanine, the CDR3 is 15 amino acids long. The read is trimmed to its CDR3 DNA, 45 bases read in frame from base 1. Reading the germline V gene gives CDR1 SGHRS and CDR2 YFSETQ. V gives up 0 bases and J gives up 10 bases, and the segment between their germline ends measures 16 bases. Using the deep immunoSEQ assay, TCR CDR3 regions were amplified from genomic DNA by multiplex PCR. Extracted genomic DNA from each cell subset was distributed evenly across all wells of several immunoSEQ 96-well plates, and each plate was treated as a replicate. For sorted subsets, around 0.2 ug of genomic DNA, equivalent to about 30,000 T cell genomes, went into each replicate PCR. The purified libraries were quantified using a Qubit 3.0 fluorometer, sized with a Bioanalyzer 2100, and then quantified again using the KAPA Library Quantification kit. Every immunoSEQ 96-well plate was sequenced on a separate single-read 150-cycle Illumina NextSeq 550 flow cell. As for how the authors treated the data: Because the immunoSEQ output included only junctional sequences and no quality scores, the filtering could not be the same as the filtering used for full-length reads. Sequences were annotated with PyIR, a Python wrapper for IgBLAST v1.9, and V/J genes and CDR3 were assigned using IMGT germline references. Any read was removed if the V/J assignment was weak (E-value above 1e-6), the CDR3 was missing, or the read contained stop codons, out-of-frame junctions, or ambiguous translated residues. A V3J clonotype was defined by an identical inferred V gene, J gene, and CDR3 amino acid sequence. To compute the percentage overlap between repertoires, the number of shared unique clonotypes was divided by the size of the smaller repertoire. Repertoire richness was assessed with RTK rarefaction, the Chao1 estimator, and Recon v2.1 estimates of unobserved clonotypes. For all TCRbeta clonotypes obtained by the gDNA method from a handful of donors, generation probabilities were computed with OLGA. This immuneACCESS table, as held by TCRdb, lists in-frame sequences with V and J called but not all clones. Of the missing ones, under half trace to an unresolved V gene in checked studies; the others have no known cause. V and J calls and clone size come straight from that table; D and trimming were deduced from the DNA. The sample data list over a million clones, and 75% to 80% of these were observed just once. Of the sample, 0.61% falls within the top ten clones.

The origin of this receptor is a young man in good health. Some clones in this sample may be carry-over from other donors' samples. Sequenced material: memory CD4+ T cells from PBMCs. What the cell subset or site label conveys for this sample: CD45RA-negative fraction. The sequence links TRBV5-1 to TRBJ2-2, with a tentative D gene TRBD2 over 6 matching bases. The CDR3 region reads CASSLAPGTGEELFF. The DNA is TGCGCCAGCAGCTTGGCCCCAGGGACGGGAGAGGAGCTGTTTTTT. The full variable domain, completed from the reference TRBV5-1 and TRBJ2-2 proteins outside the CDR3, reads KAGVTQTPRYLIKTRGQQVTLSCSPISGHRSVSWYQQTPGQGLQFLFEYFSETQRNKGNFPGRFSGRQFSNSRSEMNVSTLELGDSALYLCASSLAPGTGEELFFGEGSRLTVL.